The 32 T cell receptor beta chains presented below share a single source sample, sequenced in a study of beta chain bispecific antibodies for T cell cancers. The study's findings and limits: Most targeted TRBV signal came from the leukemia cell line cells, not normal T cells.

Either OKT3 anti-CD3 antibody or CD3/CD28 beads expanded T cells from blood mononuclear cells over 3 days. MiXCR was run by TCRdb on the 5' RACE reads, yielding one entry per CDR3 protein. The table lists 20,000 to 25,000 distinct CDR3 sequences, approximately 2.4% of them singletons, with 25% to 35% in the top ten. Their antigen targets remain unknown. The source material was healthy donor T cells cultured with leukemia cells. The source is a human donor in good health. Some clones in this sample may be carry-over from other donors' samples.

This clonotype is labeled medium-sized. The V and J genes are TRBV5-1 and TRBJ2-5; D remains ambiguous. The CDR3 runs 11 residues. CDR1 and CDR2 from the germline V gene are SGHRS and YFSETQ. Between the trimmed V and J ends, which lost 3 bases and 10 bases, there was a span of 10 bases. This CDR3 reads CASSSLGIQYF. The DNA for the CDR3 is TGCGCCAGCAGCTCGCTTGGGATCCAGTACTTC. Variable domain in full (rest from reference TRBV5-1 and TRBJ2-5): KAGVTQTPRYLIKTRGQQVTLSCSPISGHRSVSWYQQTPGQGLQFLFEYFSETQRNKGNFPGRFSGRQFSNSRSEMNVSTLELGDSALYLCASSSLGIQYFGPGTRLLVL.

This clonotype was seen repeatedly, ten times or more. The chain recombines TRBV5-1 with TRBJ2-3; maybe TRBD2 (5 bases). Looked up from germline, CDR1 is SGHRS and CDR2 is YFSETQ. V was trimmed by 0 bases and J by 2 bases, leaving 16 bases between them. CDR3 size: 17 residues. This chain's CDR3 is CASSLGIVQRLTDTQYF. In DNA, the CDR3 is TGCGCCAGCAGCTTGGGGATAGTGCAGCGGCTCACAGATACGCAGTATTTT.

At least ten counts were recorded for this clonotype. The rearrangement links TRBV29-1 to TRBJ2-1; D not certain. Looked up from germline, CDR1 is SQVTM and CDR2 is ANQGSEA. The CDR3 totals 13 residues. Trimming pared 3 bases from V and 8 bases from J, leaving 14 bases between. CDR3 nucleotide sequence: TGCAGCGTTGATATCGAACGGTTCGATGAGCAGTTCTTC. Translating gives CSVDIERFDEQFF.

As DNA, the CDR3 is TGTGCCAGCAGCGTAGAGGGGGGGGCAGGGAGGAATGAGCAGTTCTTC. It codes for CASSVEGGAGRNEQFF. The genes are TRBV9 and TRBJ2-1; a possible D gene is TRBD2 (7 bases). Per germline, CDR1 SGDLS and CDR2 YYNGEE. The CDR3 contains 16 residues. V dropped 0 bases and J dropped 7 bases, with 17 bases sitting between them.

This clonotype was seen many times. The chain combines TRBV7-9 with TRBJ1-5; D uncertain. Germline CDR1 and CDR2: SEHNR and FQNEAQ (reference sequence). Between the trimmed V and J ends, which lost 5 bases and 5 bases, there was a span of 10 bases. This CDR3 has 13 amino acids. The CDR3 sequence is CASSPGPHQPQHF. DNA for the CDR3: TGTGCCAGCAGCCCCGGACCTCATCAGCCCCAGCATTTT.

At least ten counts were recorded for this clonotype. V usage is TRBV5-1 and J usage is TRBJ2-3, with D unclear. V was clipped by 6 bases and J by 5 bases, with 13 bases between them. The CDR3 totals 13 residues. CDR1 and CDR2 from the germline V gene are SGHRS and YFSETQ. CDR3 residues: CASTSPGKDTQYF. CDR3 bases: TGCGCCAGCACGTCCCCAGGAAAAGATACGCAGTATTTT.

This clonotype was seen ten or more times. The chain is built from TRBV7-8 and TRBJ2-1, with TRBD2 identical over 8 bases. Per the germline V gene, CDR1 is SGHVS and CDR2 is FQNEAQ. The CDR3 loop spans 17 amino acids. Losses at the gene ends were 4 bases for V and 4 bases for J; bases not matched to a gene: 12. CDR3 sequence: CASSSEELAGGYNEQFF. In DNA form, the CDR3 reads TGTGCCAGCAGCTCCGAAGAGTTGGCGGGGGGTTACAATGAGCAGTTCTTC.

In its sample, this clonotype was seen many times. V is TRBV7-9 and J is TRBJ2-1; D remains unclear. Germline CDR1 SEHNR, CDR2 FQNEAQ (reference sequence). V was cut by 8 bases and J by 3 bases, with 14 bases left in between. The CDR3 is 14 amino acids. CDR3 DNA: TGTGCCAGCCGAAAGACGGAAGTCTACAATGAGCAGTTCTTC. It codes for CASRKTEVYNEQFF.

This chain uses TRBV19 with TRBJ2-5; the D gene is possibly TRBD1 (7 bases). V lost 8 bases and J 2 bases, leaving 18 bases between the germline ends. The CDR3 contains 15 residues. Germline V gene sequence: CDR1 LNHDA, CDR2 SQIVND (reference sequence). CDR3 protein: CASSAGQFLQETQYF. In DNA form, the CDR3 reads TGTGCCAGTTCCGCGGGACAGTTCTTACAAGAGACCCAGTACTTC.

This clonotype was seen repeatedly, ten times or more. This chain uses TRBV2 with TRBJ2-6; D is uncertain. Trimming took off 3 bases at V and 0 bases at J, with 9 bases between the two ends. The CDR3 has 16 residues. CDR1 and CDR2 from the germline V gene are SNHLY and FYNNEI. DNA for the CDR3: TGTGCCAGCAGTGATCCCACTTCCTCTGGGGCCAACGTCCTGACTTTC. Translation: CASSDPTSSGANVLTF.

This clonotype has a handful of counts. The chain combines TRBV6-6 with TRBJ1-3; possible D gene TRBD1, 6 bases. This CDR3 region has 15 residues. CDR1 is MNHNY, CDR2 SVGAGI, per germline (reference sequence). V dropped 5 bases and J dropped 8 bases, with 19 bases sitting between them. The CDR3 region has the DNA TGTGCCAGCAGTAACCCAGGGGACAACCTCCACACCATATATTTT. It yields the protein CASSNPGDNLHTIYF.

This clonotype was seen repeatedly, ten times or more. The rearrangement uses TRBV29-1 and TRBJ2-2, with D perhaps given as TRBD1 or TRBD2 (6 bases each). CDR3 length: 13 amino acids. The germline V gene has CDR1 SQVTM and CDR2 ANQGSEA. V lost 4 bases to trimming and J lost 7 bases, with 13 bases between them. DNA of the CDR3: TGCAGCGTTGGGGGGGCGCTGGGCGGGGAGCTGTTTTTT. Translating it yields CSVGGALGGELFF.

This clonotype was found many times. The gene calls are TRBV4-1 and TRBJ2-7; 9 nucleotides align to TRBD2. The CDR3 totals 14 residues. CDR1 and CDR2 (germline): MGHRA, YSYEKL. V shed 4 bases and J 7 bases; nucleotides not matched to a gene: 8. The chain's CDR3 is CASSPTTSGLEQYF. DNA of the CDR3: TGCGCCAGCAGCCCCACGACTAGCGGACTGGAGCAGTACTTC.

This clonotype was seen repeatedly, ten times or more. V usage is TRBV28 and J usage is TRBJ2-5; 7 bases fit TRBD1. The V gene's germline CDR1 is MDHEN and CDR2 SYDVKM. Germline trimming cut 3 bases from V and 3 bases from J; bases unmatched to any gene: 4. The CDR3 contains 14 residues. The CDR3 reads CASSFRQGEETQYF. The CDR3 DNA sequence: TGTGCCAGCAGTTTCAGACAGGGCGAAGAGACCCAGTACTTC.

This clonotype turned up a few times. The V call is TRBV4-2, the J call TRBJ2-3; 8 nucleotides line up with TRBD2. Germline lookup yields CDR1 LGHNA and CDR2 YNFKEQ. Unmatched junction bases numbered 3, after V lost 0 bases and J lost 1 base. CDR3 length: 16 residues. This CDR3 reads CASSQDRGGGTDTQYF. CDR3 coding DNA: TGTGCCAGCAGCCAAGATCGGGGGGGGGGCACAGATACGCAGTATTTT.

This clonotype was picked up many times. The CDR3 reads CASSSPGRSYNEQFF. The DNA of the CDR3 is TGTGCCAGCAGCTCGCCCGGGAGATCCTACAATGAGCAGTTCTTC. The chain couples TRBV7-9 to TRBJ2-1, with D perhaps matching TRBD2 (6 bases). Trimming removed 4 bases at V and 1 base at J, with 11 bases between. Germline loops: CDR1 SEHNR, CDR2 FQNEAQ (reference sequence). The CDR3 contains 15 residues.

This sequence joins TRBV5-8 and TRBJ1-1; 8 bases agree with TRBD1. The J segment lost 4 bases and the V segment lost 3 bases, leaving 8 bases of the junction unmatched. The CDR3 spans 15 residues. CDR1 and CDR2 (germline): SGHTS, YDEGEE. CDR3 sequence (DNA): TGTGCCAGCAGCTGGCCGGGACAGGTAATCACTGAAGCTTTCTTT. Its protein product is CASSWPGQVITEAFF.

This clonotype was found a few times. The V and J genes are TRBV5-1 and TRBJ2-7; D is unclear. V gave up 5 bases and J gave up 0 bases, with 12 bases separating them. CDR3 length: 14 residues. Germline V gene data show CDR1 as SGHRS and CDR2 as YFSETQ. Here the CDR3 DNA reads TGCGCCAGCAGTCAAAACGTTCTCTCCTACGAGCAGTACTTC. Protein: CASSQNVLSYEQYF.

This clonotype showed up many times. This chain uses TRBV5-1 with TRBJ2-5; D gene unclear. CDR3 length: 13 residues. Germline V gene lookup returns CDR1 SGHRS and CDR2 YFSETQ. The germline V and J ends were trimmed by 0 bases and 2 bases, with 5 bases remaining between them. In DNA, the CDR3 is TGCGCCAGCAGCTTGGGACTGCAAGAGACCCAGTACTTC. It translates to CASSLGLQETQYF.

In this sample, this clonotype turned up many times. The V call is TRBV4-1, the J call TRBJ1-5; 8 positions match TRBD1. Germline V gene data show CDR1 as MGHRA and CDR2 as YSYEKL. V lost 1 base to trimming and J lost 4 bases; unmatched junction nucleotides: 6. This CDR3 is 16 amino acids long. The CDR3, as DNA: TGCGCCAGCAGCCAAGGTCGCACAGGGGGGAATCAGCCCCAGCATTTT. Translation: CASSQGRTGGNQPQHF.

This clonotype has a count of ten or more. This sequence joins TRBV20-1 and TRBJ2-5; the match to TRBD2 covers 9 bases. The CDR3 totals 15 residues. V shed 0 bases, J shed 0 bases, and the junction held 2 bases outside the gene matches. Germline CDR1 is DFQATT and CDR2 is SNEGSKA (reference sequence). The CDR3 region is CSARDLAGDQETQYF. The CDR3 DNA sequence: TGCAGTGCTAGAGATTTAGCGGGAGACCAAGAGACCCAGTACTTC.

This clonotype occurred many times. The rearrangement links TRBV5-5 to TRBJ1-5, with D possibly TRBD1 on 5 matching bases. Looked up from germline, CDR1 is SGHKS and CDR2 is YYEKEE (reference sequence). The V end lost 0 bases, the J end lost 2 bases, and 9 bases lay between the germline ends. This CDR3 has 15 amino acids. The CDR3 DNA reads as TGTGCCAGCAGCTTGGCACAGACAGGCAATCAGCCCCAGCATTTT. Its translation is CASSLAQTGNQPQHF.

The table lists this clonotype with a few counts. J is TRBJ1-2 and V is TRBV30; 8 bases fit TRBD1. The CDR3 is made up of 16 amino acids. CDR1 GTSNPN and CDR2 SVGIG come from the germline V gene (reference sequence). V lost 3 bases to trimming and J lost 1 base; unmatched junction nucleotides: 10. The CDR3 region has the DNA TGTGCCTGGAGACGCAGGGGGCAAGGGCTTAACTATGGCTACACCTTC. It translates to CAWRRRGQGLNYGYTF.

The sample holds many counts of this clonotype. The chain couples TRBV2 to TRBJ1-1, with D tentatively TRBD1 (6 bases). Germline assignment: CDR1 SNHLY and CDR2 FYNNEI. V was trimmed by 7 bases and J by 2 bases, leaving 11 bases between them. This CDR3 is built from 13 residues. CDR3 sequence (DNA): TGTGCCAGCATCAGGGGACTAAACACTGAAGCTTTCTTT. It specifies CASIRGLNTEAFF.

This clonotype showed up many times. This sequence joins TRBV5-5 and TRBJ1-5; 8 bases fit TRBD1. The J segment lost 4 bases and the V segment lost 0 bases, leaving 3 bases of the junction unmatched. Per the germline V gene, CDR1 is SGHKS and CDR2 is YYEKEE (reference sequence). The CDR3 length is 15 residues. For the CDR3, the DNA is TGTGCCAGCAGCTTGGGAGACAGGGGAAATCAGCCCCAGCATTTT. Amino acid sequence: CASSLGDRGNQPQHF.

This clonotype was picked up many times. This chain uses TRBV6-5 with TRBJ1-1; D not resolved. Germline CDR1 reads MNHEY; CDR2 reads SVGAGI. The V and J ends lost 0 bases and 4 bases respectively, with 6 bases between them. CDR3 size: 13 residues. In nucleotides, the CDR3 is TGTGCCAGCAGTTACTCGGTACTCACTGAAGCTTTCTTT. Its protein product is CASSYSVLTEAFF.

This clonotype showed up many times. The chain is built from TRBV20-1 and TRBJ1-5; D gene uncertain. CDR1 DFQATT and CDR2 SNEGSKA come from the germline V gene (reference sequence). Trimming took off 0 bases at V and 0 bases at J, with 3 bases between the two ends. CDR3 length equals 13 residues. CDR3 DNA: TGCAGTGCTAGAGATCATAGCAATCAGCCCCAGCATTTT. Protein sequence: CSARDHSNQPQHF.

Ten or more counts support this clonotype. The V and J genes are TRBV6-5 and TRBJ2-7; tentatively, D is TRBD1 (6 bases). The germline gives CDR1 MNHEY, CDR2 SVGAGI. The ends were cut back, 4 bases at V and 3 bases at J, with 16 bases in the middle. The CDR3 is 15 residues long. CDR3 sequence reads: CASSLTQTGIYEQYF. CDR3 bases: TGTGCCAGCAGTTTAACCCAGACAGGTATCTACGAGCAGTACTTC.

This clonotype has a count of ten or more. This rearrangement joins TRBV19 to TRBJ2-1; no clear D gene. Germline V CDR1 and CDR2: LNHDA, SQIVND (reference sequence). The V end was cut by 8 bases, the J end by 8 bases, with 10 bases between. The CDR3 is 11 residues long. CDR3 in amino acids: CASWDGDEQFF. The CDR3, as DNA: TGTGCCAGTTGGGATGGGGATGAGCAGTTCTTC.

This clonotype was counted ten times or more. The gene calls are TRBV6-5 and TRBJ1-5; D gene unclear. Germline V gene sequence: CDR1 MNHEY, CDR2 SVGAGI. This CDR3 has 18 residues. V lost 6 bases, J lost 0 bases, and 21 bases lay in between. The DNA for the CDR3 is TGTGCCAGCAGCCCAAAGCATACAAACCTTTATAGCAATCAGCCCCAGCATTTT. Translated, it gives CASSPKHTNLYSNQPQHF.

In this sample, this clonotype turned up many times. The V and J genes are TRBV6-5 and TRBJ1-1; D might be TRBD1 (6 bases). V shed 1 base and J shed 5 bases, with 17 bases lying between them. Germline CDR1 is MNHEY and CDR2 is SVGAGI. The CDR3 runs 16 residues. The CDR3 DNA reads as TGTGCCAGCAGTTACTTACCCGCGGGGGGCCGGACTGAAGCTTTCTTT. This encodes CASSYLPAGGRTEAFF.

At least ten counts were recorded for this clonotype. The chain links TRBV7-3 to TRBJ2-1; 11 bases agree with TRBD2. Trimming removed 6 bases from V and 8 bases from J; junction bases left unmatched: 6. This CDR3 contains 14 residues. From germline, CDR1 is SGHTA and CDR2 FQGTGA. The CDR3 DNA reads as TGTGCCAGCAGTGTAGCGGGGGGGCCGGATGAGCAGTTCTTC. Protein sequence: CASSVAGGPDEQFF.